Shown below are 32 T cell receptor beta chains from a single sample sequenced in a study of OX40 agonist ivuxolimab in advanced cancers. TCRdb keeps only in-frame clones here, not all; method: immunoSEQ multiplex PCR. The repertoire holds about 67,000 clones, 70% to 90% seen once, with over 2% in the top ten. Sequenced material: CD4+ or CD8+ T cells sorted from blood, taken in a trial of the OX40 agonist ivuxolimab. These TCRs come from an adult with an advanced solid tumor such as melanoma, head and neck, liver or kidney cancer.

This rearrangement joins TRBV13 to TRBJ1-2; weak D call: TRBD1 (6 bases). This CDR3 is 16 amino acids long. Germline V gene sequence: CDR1 PRHDT, CDR2 FYEKMQ (reference sequence). Trimming took off 4 bases at V and 6 bases at J, with 21 bases between the two ends. This CDR3 reads CASSSALGRGGDGYTF. The CDR3, as DNA: TGTGCCAGCAGCTCAGCTCTAGGCAGGGGAGGGGATGGCTACACCTTC.

This CDR3 is CASSSINPGTQYF. For the CDR3, the DNA is TGTGCCAGCAGCTCTATAAACCCGGGGACCCAGTACTTC. The chain combines TRBV7-2 with TRBJ2-5; no reliable D call. Germline V lookup: CDR1 SGHTA, CDR2 FQGNSA. The CDR3 covers 13 residues. Deletions cut 4 bases from V and 7 bases from J, with 13 bases between.

The genes are TRBV6-1 and TRBJ1-5, with D maybe TRBD1 (6 bases). The V and J ends lost 4 bases and 10 bases respectively, with 14 bases between them. Germline CDR1 is MNHNS and CDR2 is SASEGT. This CDR3 has 13 residues. Here the CDR3 DNA reads TGTGCCAGCAGTGCAGGGGCCCGGGTCCCCCAGCATTTT. The encoded protein is CASSAGARVPQHF.

The rearrangement uses TRBV28 and TRBJ2-3; the match to TRBD2 covers 8 bases. The CDR3 has 17 amino acids. The germline V gene has CDR1 MDHEN and CDR2 SYDVKM. Losses at the gene ends were 6 bases for V and 0 bases for J; bases not matched to a gene: 11. CDR3 amino acids: CASSYPGSGGSTDTQYF. The CDR3 DNA is TGTGCCAGCAGCTATCCAGGGAGCGGGGGTAGCACAGATACGCAGTATTTT. Full variable domain (remainder filled in from reference TRBV28 and TRBJ2-3): DVKVTQSSRYLVKRTGEKVFLECVQDMDHENMFWYRQDPGLGLRLIYFSYDVKMKEKGDIPEGYSVSREKKERFSLILESASTNQTSMYLCASSYPGSGGSTDTQYFGPGTRLTVL.

V and J are TRBV10-3 and TRBJ2-5, with a tentative D call TRBD2 (5 bases). From germline, CDR1 is ENHRY and CDR2 SYGVKD. The CDR3 covers 17 residues. V gave up 0 bases and J gave up 3 bases, with 17 bases separating them. The CDR3: CAISESKFGPGKETQYF. In nucleotides, the CDR3 is TGTGCCATCAGTGAGTCGAAATTCGGGCCGGGAAAAGAGACCCAGTACTTC.

The chain has TRBV7-8 and TRBJ2-3; 7 positions match TRBD1. Germline V gene lookup returns CDR1 SGHVS and CDR2 FQNEAQ. Germline trimming cut 5 bases from V and 7 bases from J; bases unmatched to any gene: 6. CDR3 length equals 13 residues. As DNA, the CDR3 is TGTGCCAGCAGCCCCGGACAGGCTCATACGCAGTATTTT. Translating gives CASSPGQAHTQYF.

The chain uses TRBV7-6 and TRBJ1-1; D is unresolved. The V gene lost 0 bases and the J gene lost 7 bases, with 9 bases spanning the gap. Germline V gives CDR1 SGHVS, CDR2 FNYEAQ. The CDR3 contains 13 residues. CDR3 sequence reads: CASSLALGDEAFF. The CDR3 DNA reads as TGTGCCAGCAGCTTAGCGCTGGGCGATGAAGCTTTCTTT.

V usage is TRBV5-1 and J usage is TRBJ1-5, with 7 bases identical to TRBD1. Trimming took 4 bases from V and 0 from J; bases not matched to a gene: 4. This CDR3 spans 15 amino acids. Germline CDR1 is SGHRS and CDR2 is YFSETQ. The CDR3 spells CASSITGDSNQPQHF. The CDR3 DNA reads as TGCGCCAGCAGCATCACAGGGGATAGCAATCAGCCCCAGCATTTT.

This chain connects TRBV10-2 to TRBJ2-5; 11 positions match TRBD2. J lost 4 bases, V lost 11 bases, and 6 bases had no gene match. This CDR3 comprises 13 residues. Germline V gene sequence: CDR1 WSHSY, CDR2 SAAADI. The CDR3 bases are TGCGCCGCCGCCACTAGCGGGAGAGAGACCCAGTACTTC. Protein sequence: CAAATSGRETQYF.

The gene calls are TRBV5-1 and TRBJ2-5; 7 bases fit TRBD1. Germline trimming cut 4 bases from V and 5 bases from J; bases unmatched to any gene: 8. The germline CDR1 and CDR2 sequences are SGHRS and YFSETQ. The CDR3 is 14 residues long. CDR3 nucleotides: TGCGCCAGCAGCCTACAGGGGAATTCGGAGACCCAGTACTTC. Protein product: CASSLQGNSETQYF.

The V and J genes are TRBV9 and TRBJ2-2; the D gene is possibly TRBD2 (5 bases). Trimming left V 0 bases short and J 3 bases short, with 9 bases between. Germline CDR1 SGDLS, CDR2 YYNGEE. The length of the CDR3 is 15 residues. As DNA, the CDR3 is TGTGCCAGCAGCGTAGGCAGGAGGCACACCGGGGAGCTGTTTTTT. It translates to CASSVGRRHTGELFF.

The chain has TRBV19 and TRBJ1-1; 11 nucleotides match TRBD1. Germline CDR1 reads LNHDA; CDR2 reads SQIVND (reference sequence). The CDR3 loop spans 18 amino acids. After removal of 3 bases from V and 5 bases from J, the junction contained 14 bases not matched to a gene. The CDR3 is CASSIGTGGTLLWTEAFF. In DNA form, the CDR3 reads TGTGCCAGTAGTATCGGGACAGGGGGGACCTTGTTGTGGACTGAAGCTTTCTTT.

The chain employs TRBV30 and TRBJ1-2; D is perhaps TRBD1 (5 bases). Germline lookup yields CDR1 GTSNPN and CDR2 SVGIG (reference sequence). The CDR3 loop spans 14 amino acids. Trimming took 4 bases from V and 6 from J, leaving 18 bases between them. DNA for the CDR3: TGTGCCTGGACCCCCCCTGGGGGGTTGGATGGCTACACCTTC. It translates to CAWTPPGGLDGYTF.

This clone was seen a single time. The chain joins TRBV19 to TRBJ2-3; D gene ambiguous. Germline V gene lookup returns CDR1 LNHDA and CDR2 SQIVND (reference sequence). This CDR3 comprises 13 residues. Trimming removed 4 bases at V and 2 bases at J, with 7 bases between. CDR3 in amino acids: CASSNGYTDTQYF. Written as DNA, the CDR3 is TGTGCCAGTAGTAATGGATACACAGATACGCAGTATTTT.

The gene calls are TRBV28 and TRBJ2-6; TRBD1 is a possible D gene (6 bases). CDR3 size: 14 residues. The V gene's germline CDR1 is MDHEN and CDR2 SYDVKM. V lost 5 bases and J 3 bases, leaving 8 bases between the germline ends. The CDR3 region is CASSPGDGANVLTF. For the CDR3, the DNA is TGTGCCAGCAGTCCAGGGGATGGGGCCAACGTCCTGACTTTC.

This chain connects TRBV5-5 to TRBJ1-1; TRBD1 is a possible D gene (6 bases). V was pared by 0 bases and J by 3 bases, with 12 bases between. This CDR3 contains 15 residues. Germline V gene data show CDR1 as SGHKS and CDR2 as YYEKEE (reference sequence). The CDR3 protein is CASSLGGGGDTEAFF. CDR3 DNA: TGTGCCAGCAGCTTGGGCGGAGGGGGGGACACTGAAGCTTTCTTT.

This rearrangement joins TRBV30 to TRBJ1-4, with no clear D. CDR1 is GTSNPN, CDR2 SVGIG, per germline (reference sequence). There are 15 residues in the CDR3. Trimming stripped 2 bases from V and 3 bases from J, with 13 bases between. In DNA, the CDR3 is TGTGCCTGGAGTCTCCCGGGGATGGCTAATGAAAAACTGTTTTTT. This sequence encodes CAWSLPGMANEKLFF.

The rearrangement uses TRBV5-4 and TRBJ2-7; 7 positions match TRBD1. V dropped 4 bases and J dropped 3; count of bases not matched to a gene: 13. The germline V gene has CDR1 SGHNT and CDR2 YYREEE (reference sequence). CDR3 length equals 16 residues. This CDR3 reads CASSQGRQGRGYEQYF. DNA of the CDR3: TGTGCCAGCAGCCAAGGACGACAGGGAAGGGGCTACGAGCAGTACTTC.

This clone was seen just once. The CDR3 region is CASSLMGAGAKNIQYF. In DNA form, the CDR3 reads TGTGCCAGCAGCTTAATGGGGGCGGGAGCCAAAAACATTCAGTACTTC. The chain couples TRBV7-9 to TRBJ2-4; D possibly corresponds to TRBD1 (6 bases). Per germline, CDR1 SEHNR and CDR2 FQNEAQ (reference sequence). The CDR3 loop spans 16 amino acids. The V gene lost 2 bases and the J gene lost 0 bases, with 11 bases spanning the gap. Drawing the rest from reference TRBV7-9 and TRBJ2-4, the complete variable domain is DTGVSQNPRHKITKRGQNVTFRCDPISEHNRLYWYRQTLGQGPEFLTYFQNEAQLEKSRLLSDRFSAERPKGSFSTLEIQRTEQGDSAMYLCASSLMGAGAKNIQYFGAGTRLSVL.

CDR3 in DNA: TGCAGCGTTGCCGACACTCCTAGCACAGATACGCAGTATTTT. Translated, it gives CSVADTPSTDTQYF. The genes are TRBV29-1 and TRBJ2-3; D gene uncertain. The CDR3 extends over 14 amino acids. Germline CDR1 reads SQVTM; CDR2 reads ANQGSEA. V lost 4 bases and J 0 bases, leaving 11 bases between the germline ends.

This chain links TRBV30 with TRBJ2-7; D unresolved. Trimming pared 8 bases from V and 0 bases from J, leaving 14 bases between. CDR1 is GTSNPN and CDR2 is SVGIG in the germline V gene (reference sequence). The CDR3 is made up of 13 amino acids. CDR3 nucleotide sequence: TGTGCCGGAACGGTGCCCAGCTCCTACGAGCAGTACTTC. Translating gives CAGTVPSSYEQYF.

The chain links TRBV7-2 to TRBJ2-1; the D gene is possibly TRBD2 (8 bases). CDR1 and CDR2 from the germline V gene are SGHTA and FQGNSA. The CDR3 spans 16 residues. V was pared by 5 bases and J by 1 base, with 15 bases between. In nucleotides, the CDR3 is TGTGCCAGCAGCCTCGGGAGGGGGCTATCCTACAATGAGCAGTTCTTC. It specifies CASSLGRGLSYNEQFF.

The CDR3 is CASSYSGTSYEQYF. The CDR3 bases are TGTGCCAGCAGCTACTCCGGGACCTCCTACGAGCAGTACTTC. V gene TRBV7-2 combines with J gene TRBJ2-7, with D perhaps given as TRBD1 or TRBD2 (5 bases each). Trimming took off 4 bases at V and 0 bases at J, with 10 bases between the two ends. Germline assignment: CDR1 SGHTA and CDR2 FQGNSA. The CDR3 totals 14 residues. Using reference TRBV7-2 and TRBJ2-7 for the parts outside the CDR3, the full variable domain is GAGVSQSPSNKVTEKGKDVELRCDPISGHTALYWYRQSLGQGLEFLIYFQGNSAPDKSGLPSDRFSAERTGGSVSTLTIQRTQQEDSAVYLCASSYSGTSYEQYFGPGTRLTVT.

This chain joins TRBV4-1 and TRBJ1-4; TRBD1 is a possible D gene (5 bases). From germline, CDR1 is MGHRA and CDR2 YSYEKL. The V end lost 1 base, the J end lost 0 bases, and 9 bases lay between the germline ends. The CDR3 has 16 amino acids. Here the CDR3 DNA reads TGCGCCAGCAGCCAAGGGACACTTGCAACTAATGAAAAACTGTTTTTT. Translated: CASSQGTLATNEKLFF.

This chain links TRBV7-6 with TRBJ2-7, with D possibly matching TRBD1 (6 bases). Trimming removed 3 bases at V and 3 bases at J, with 12 bases between. The CDR3 totals 14 residues. The germline CDR1 and CDR2 sequences are SGHVS and FNYEAQ. CDR3 in DNA: TGTGCCAGCAGCTTTAGGCAGGGGAGCTACGAGCAGTACTTC. It encodes CASSFRQGSYEQYF.

The chain is built from TRBV7-3 and TRBJ2-3; a possible D gene is TRBD2 (6 bases). This CDR3 contains 14 residues. V was pared by 4 bases and J by 3 bases, with 11 bases between. Germline V CDR1 and CDR2: SGHTA, FQGTGA. The CDR3 spells CASSYGGRTDTQYF. The DNA for the CDR3 is TGTGCCAGCAGCTACGGGGGTAGGACAGATACGCAGTATTTT.

J is TRBJ1-5 and V is TRBV4-2; D unresolved. The CDR3 is made up of 13 amino acids. CDR1 LGHNA and CDR2 YNFKEQ come from the germline V gene. Trimming pared 0 bases from V and 6 bases from J, leaving 6 bases between. The CDR3 reads CASSQDSAQPQHF. CDR3 sequence (DNA): TGTGCCAGCAGCCAAGACTCTGCTCAGCCCCAGCATTTT.

This clone was picked up one time. The rearrangement uses TRBV28 and TRBJ1-5; 9 bases are shared with TRBD1. There are 17 residues in the CDR3. Germline CDR1 is MDHEN and CDR2 is SYDVKM. V shed 4 bases and J 1 base; nucleotides not matched to a gene: 8. The CDR3 is CASSSTTGGVSNQPQHF. In DNA, the CDR3 is TGTGCCAGCAGTTCGACGACAGGGGGGGTGAGCAATCAGCCCCAGCATTTT. Filled out from reference TRBV28 and TRBJ1-5, the complete variable domain reads DVKVTQSSRYLVKRTGEKVFLECVQDMDHENMFWYRQDPGLGLRLIYFSYDVKMKEKGDIPEGYSVSREKKERFSLILESASTNQTSMYLCASSSTTGGVSNQPQHFGDGTRLSIL.

The chain joins TRBV12-5 to TRBJ2-3; 7 nucleotides line up with TRBD1. Trimming took 3 bases from V and 2 from J; bases not matched to a gene: 5. The length of the CDR3 is 15 residues. Germline CDR1 is LGHNT and CDR2 is FRNRAP. The CDR3: CASGLGTAFTDTQYF. DNA for the CDR3: TGTGCTAGTGGTTTAGGGACAGCATTCACAGATACGCAGTATTTT.

The rearrangement joins TRBV5-1 to TRBJ1-1, with D possibly being TRBD1 (6 bases). CDR1 and CDR2 (germline): SGHRS, YFSETQ. This CDR3 has 12 residues. Trimming stripped 4 bases from V and 5 bases from J, with 9 bases between. As DNA, the CDR3 is TGCGCCAGCAGCCCAGGGGAGACTGAAGCTTTCTTT. Encoded protein: CASSPGETEAFF.

The chain combines TRBV7-3 with TRBJ2-3; D ambiguous. The germline V and J ends were trimmed by 5 bases and 8 bases, with 14 bases remaining between them. The germline V gene encodes CDR1 SGHTA and CDR2 FQGTGA. The CDR3 totals 13 residues. The CDR3 bases are TGTGCCAGCAGCCCCAGTCCCCTGGCTACGCAGTATTTT. The encoded protein is CASSPSPLATQYF. Full variable domain (missing parts from reference TRBV7-3 and TRBJ2-3): GAGVSQTPSNKVTEKGKYVELRCDPISGHTALYWYRQSLGQGPEFLIYFQGTGAADDSGLPNDRFFAVRPEGSVSTLKIQRTERGDSAVYLCASSPSPLATQYFGPGTRLTVL.

The chain is built from TRBV6-5 and TRBJ1-1; the match to TRBD1 covers 7 bases. CDR1 is MNHEY, CDR2 SVGAGI, per germline. The V gene end was trimmed by 2 bases and the J gene end by 5 bases; junction bases not matched to a gene: 8. The CDR3 loop spans 15 amino acids. CDR3 nucleotide sequence: TGTGCCAGCAGTTACGCGGGATCAGGGGGGACTGAAGCTTTCTTT. It encodes CASSYAGSGGTEAFF.